This T cell receptor (beta chain) was obtained from a study of patients and donors after allogeneic stem cell transplantation. TCRdb re-called the RT-PCR reads with MiXCR, one entry per CDR3 protein. The sample consists of some 960,000 distinct CDR3 sequences, roughly 17% of them appearing once. Germline V CDR1 and CDR2: MNHNS, SASEGT. This CDR3 is 14 amino acids long. V gave up 3 bases and J gave up 7 bases, with 15 bases separating them. This chain connects TRBV6-1 to TRBJ1-2, with D maybe TRBD1 (5 bases). This sequence was found in a human donor who was either an allogeneic HSCT recipient or a stem cell or donor lymphocyte infusion donor (not recorded which). It is not recorded whose cells these are; they may come from a transplant donor. Sequenced material: blood, either unsorted or a sorted T cell fraction (not recorded which). The chain's CDR3 is CASSDGGVGGGYTF. CDR3 in DNA: TGTGCCAGCAGTGACGGTGGGGTCGGGGGTGGCTACACCTTC.